The rows below give T cell receptor beta chains drawn from one sample of a study of vaccination and CD4 T cells after COVID-19. TCRdb re-called the PCR reads with MiXCR, one entry per CDR3 protein. The table lists around 18,000 distinct CDR3 sequences, 45% to 60% of them singletons. Their antigens remain unidentified. Sequencing was performed on CD4+ T cells from blood, cultured in vitro. These TCRs come from a human donor who had recovered from COVID-19. Each CDR3 is given with its conserved first and last residue. The order of the fields is V gene, D gene, clone size, J gene, CDR3 DNA, CDR3 protein. A D gene is named only where the DNA matches it firmly. Expanded clones get a size class; other rows say once, few or many, or leave the size out.

v_call: TRBV18
d_call: TRBD2
clone_size: -
j_call: TRBJ2-1
cdr3_nt: TGTGCCAGCTCACCGTCGACTAGCGGGAGGCCGGGTGATGAGCAGTTCTTC
cdr3_aa: CASSPSTSGRPGDEQFF

v_call: TRBV5-4
d_call: -
clone_size: -
j_call: TRBJ2-5
cdr3_nt: TGTGCCAGCAGCCATCTGGCGGGGGCGACCCAGTACTTC
cdr3_aa: CASSHLAGATQYF

v_call: TRBV18
d_call: -
clone_size: -
j_call: TRBJ2-7
cdr3_nt: TGTGCCAGCTCACCTCAGGGGGGGGACTACTACGAGCAGTACTTC
cdr3_aa: CASSPQGGDYYEQYF

v_call: TRBV6-1
d_call: TRBD2
clone_size: -
j_call: TRBJ2-3
cdr3_nt: TGTGCCAGCAGTACACGACTAGCGGGAGTGGGAGATACGCAGTATTTT
cdr3_aa: CASSTRLAGVGDTQYF

v_call: TRBV7-6
d_call: -
clone_size: few
j_call: TRBJ2-6
cdr3_nt: TGTGCCAGCAGCTTCCAAGCGGCCGGGGCCAACGTCCTGACTTTC
cdr3_aa: CASSFQAAGANVLTF

v_call: TRBV6-1
d_call: -
clone_size: few
j_call: TRBJ1-3
cdr3_nt: TGTGCCAGCAAGCGGGGAGGCATAGGAAACACCATATATTTT
cdr3_aa: CASKRGGIGNTIYF

v_call: TRBV6-4
d_call: -
clone_size: -
j_call: TRBJ1-1
cdr3_nt: TGTGCCAGCAGTGACCTGCCGGGGCGCGGGCGCACTGAAGCTTTCTTT
cdr3_aa: CASSDLPGRGRTEAFF

v_call: TRBV4-3
d_call: -
clone_size: -
j_call: TRBJ1-3
cdr3_nt: TGCGCCAGCAGCCGACTGGCCTCTGGAAACACCATATATTTT
cdr3_aa: CASSRLASGNTIYF

v_call: TRBV23-1
d_call: TRBD2
clone_size: -
j_call: TRBJ2-4
cdr3_nt: TGCGCCAGCAGCACCGGGACTAGCGGGAGGGAGAACATTCAGTACTTC
cdr3_aa: CASSTGTSGRENIQYF

v_call: TRBV12-3/TRBV12-4
d_call: -
clone_size: few
j_call: TRBJ1-5
cdr3_nt: TGTGCCAGCAGTTTGTCGTCCCGAGGGCCCCAGCATTTT
cdr3_aa: CASSLSSRGPQHF

v_call: TRBV20-1
d_call: -
clone_size: -
j_call: TRBJ1-3
cdr3_nt: TGCAGTGCTAGATTAGCCATTGGGGGGACCAACACCATATATTTT
cdr3_aa: CSARLAIGGTNTIYF

v_call: TRBV19
d_call: TRBD1
clone_size: few
j_call: TRBJ1-5
cdr3_nt: TGTGCCAGCACCGGGACAGGGGGCAATAGCAATCAGCCCCAGCATTTT
cdr3_aa: CASTGTGGNSNQPQHF